This T cell receptor beta chain was documented in a study of response to subunit inactivated influenza vaccine. TCRdb ran MiXCR on the RT-PCR reads and lists one entry per CDR3 protein. The sample has about 650,000 distinct CDR3 sequences; around 14% are singletons. Study observations and caveats: Seasonal influenza vaccination, on each occasion, was suggested by the authors to recruit few new T cells.

To note about this clonotype: As yet, its antigen is unknown.

The CDR3 runs 15 residues. Per the germline V gene, CDR1 is MNHNS and CDR2 is SASEGT. Unmatched junction bases numbered 11, after V lost 8 bases and J lost 6 bases. The material was PBMCs from blood, obtained roughly 12 days after vaccination. The clonotype comes from a man in his fifties who received an inactivated influenza vaccine. The rearrangement links TRBV6-1 to TRBJ2-3, with 10 bases fitting TRBD1. CDR3 amino acids: CASGGGQGLPDTQYF. In nucleotides, the CDR3 is TGTGCCAGCGGAGGGGGACAGGGGTTACCGGATACGCAGTATTTT.